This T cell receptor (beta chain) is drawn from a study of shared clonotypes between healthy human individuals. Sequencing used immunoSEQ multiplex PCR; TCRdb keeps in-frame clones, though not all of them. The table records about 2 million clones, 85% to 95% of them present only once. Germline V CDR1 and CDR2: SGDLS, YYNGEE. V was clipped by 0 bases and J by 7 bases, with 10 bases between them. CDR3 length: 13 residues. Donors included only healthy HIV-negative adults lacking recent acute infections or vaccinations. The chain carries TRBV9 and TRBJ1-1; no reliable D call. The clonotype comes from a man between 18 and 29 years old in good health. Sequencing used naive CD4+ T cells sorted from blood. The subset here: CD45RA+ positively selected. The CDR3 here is CASSVGGVREAFF. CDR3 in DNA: TGTGCCAGCAGCGTAGGAGGAGTCCGTGAAGCTTTCTTT.